The clone carrying this T cell receptor (beta chain) was seen only a few times. Repertoires were generated with immunoSEQ multiplex PCR, while TCRdb's copy carries only in-frame clones and drops some. The repertoire has 350,000 to 450,000 clones, roughly 88% of them found once; the top ten carry about 1.4%. In germline, CDR1 is GTSNPN, CDR2 SVGIG (reference sequence). J lost 0 bases, V lost 0 bases, and 7 bases had no gene match. The CDR3 is 17 amino acids. This sample is part of a study of blood T cell repertoires in COVID-19. Which cohort a participant joined came from the clinical history participants gave.

The V gene is TRBV30, the J gene TRBJ1-5; 8 bases align to TRBD1. This clonotype originated in a woman aged 18 to 35 who had been exposed to COVID-19. Material for sequencing was PBMCs or T cells enriched from blood (not recorded which). The CDR3 loop reads CAWSVIHRGNSNQPQHF. The CDR3, as DNA: TGTGCCTGGAGTGTAATCCACAGGGGGAATAGCAATCAGCCCCAGCATTTT.